This T cell receptor (beta chain) was sequenced for a study of blood T cell repertoires in COVID-19 (dated by TCRdb to 2020 to 2021). Study-level background: Samples covering the acute and convalescent phases of COVID-19 were provided by collaborators in the United States, Italy and Spain. The material from the prospective study consisted of cDNA or gDNA derived from T cells, B-cell-depleted T cells, or PBMCs. The dataset comprised deeply sampled blood TCRbeta repertoires from subjects exposed to, actively infected with, or recovered from COVID-19. The repertoires were released in a freely available public database meant as a resource for research on the immune response to SARS-CoV-2. The samples were drawn from two sources: the first 160 participants of the ongoing ImmuneRACE study, and 1,000 to 1,500 subjects contributed by 6 global collaborators. The sample metadata nearly always contained a de-identified subject ID, COVID-19 status, age in years and sex. HLA class I and class II types, where available, came from metadata supplied by the sample provider rather than from assay-based typing.

In the case of this clone: Its cognate antigen has yet to be identified. The input lacks base qualities; no much larger clone sits a single base away.

The CDR3, cysteine through phenylalanine, is 15 amino acids long. Of all the DNA, just the CDR3 is kept, 45 bases in frame from base 1. From a lookup of the germline V gene, CDR1 and CDR2 are SGHTA and FQGNSA. The germline ends are 12 bases apart after V is trimmed by 4 bases and J by 1 base. Paper-wide results and their limitations: The amount of clinical and demographic metadata varied by source and participant and was provided uncurated.

At one collaborating source in Seattle, patients were enrolled during active infection and were followed longitudinally through the course of disease. The collaborating institutions used their own protocols to collect whole blood in K2EDTA tubes. For TCRbeta analysis, collaborator samples were shipped as frozen whole blood, as isolated PBMCs, or as DNA extracted from either sample type. TCRbeta CDR3 regions were amplified from genomic DNA using the immunoSEQ Assay, a bias-controlled multiplex PCR. In the authors' own workflow: Within the assay, amplification of reference gene primers was used to estimate how many nucleated cells each sample contained. Sequence reads were collapsed and filtered to measure the absolute abundance of every unique TCRbeta CDR3 rearrangement. For each sample, productive Simpson clonality was calculated as the square root of Simpson's diversity index across productive rearrangements. TCRdb's version of the immuneACCESS table is confined to in-frame rearrangements and falls short of the full clone set. An unresolved V gene accounts for under half of the shortfall where checked; the remainder is of unknown origin. The D gene and trimming were derived from the DNA, and the V and J assignments and clone size from that table. Counted in this sample were approximately 330,000 clones; 87% of them appeared once. Around 10% of the sample belongs to the ten largest clones.

The clonotype was recovered from a man in his thirties or forties with COVID-19, enrolled during active disease. The chain was built from TRBV7-2 and TRBJ2-3, with TRBD1 perhaps the D gene, on 5 matching bases. Sequenced input: peripheral blood. The CDR3: CASSYRQPRTDTQYF. The base sequence is TGTGCCAGCAGCTATCGACAGCCCCGCACAGATACGCAGTATTTT.